These T cell receptor beta chains were read from a single sample in a study of blood T cells in healthy people across ages. TCRdb re-analysed the 5' RACE reads in MiXCR, keeping a single row per CDR3 protein. Of some 900,000 distinct CDR3 sequences in the sample, about 44% were seen once. Material for sequencing was blood. The receptors originated from a man younger than 40 in good health. Both conserved end residues are part of each CDR3. Fields, in order: V gene, clone size, D gene, J gene, CDR3 protein, CDR3 DNA. The D gene is left open where the match is weak. The size entry is marked missing in some rows and otherwise reads once, few, many or a size class.

>TRBV27|.|TRBD2|TRBJ2-5
CASSLFPSGRAETQYF
TGTGCCAGCAGTTTATTCCCCAGCGGGAGGGCCGAGACCCAGTACTTC
>TRBV2|few|TRBD1|TRBJ1-4
CASGRTGESEKLFF
TGTGCCAGCGGACGGACAGGGGAGAGTGAAAAACTGTTTTTT
>TRBV11-3|.|.|TRBJ2-3
CASSSRAGGGADTQYF
TGTGCCAGCAGCTCCCGTGCGGGCGGCGGGGCAGATACGCAGTATTTT
>TRBV4-1|few|TRBD2|TRBJ2-5
CASSPFPTSGDETQYF
TGCGCCAGCAGCCCCTTCCCGACTAGCGGGGATGAGACCCAGTACTTC
>TRBV6-4|.|TRBD2|TRBJ2-1
CASSPTGGGDNEQFF
TGTGCCAGCAGCCCAACTGGCGGGGGTGACAATGAGCAGTTCTTC
>TRBV2|.|.|TRBJ1-2
CAGRQLANYGYTF
TGTGCCGGACGACAGCTAGCTAACTATGGCTACACCTTC
>TRBV29-1|.|.|TRBJ2-7
CSVEDAGRDTYEQYF
TGCAGCGTTGAAGATGCCGGCCGGGACACCTACGAGCAGTACTTC
>TRBV6-5|once|.|TRBJ1-1
CASSFQSRKVNTEAFF
TGTGCCAGCAGTTTTCAAAGCCGAAAAGTGAACACTGAAGCTTTCTTT
>TRBV29-1|.|.|TRBJ2-4
CRVVGGDIQYF
TGCAGAGTTGTAGGGGGAGACATTCAGTACTTC
>TRBV20-1|few|.|TRBJ1-6
CSASIGGVESPLHF
TGTAGTGCTAGTATCGGGGGGGTTGAATCACCCCTCCACTTT
>TRBV4-3|few|.|TRBJ2-7
CASSQGLRVDEQYF
TGCGCCAGCAGCCAAGGTCTCAGGGTGGACGAGCAGTACTTC
>TRBV6-5|.|.|TRBJ2-7
CASTTPPGHKYEQYF
TGTGCCAGCACCACACCTCCGGGACACAAGTACGAGCAGTACTTC
>TRBV2|.|.|TRBJ2-1
CASSEVATGLGEQFF
TGTGCCAGCAGTGAGGTAGCAACGGGGCTAGGCGAGCAGTTCTTC
>TRBV29-1|few|.|TRBJ1-2
CSVPSGAVYGYTF
TGCAGCGTTCCCTCGGGGGCGGTCTATGGCTACACCTTC
>TRBV20-1|.|.|TRBJ2-7
CSASPTVSYEQYF
TGCAGTGCTAGTCCCACAGTCTCCTACGAGCAGTACTTC
>TRBV5-6|few|TRBD2|TRBJ2-3
CASSFMASGGATDTQYF
TGTGCCAGCAGCTTTATGGCTAGCGGGGGCGCCACAGATACGCAGTATTTT
>TRBV7-9|once|.|TRBJ2-3
CASSLGHRGTDTQYF
TGTGCCAGCAGCTTAGGCCACAGGGGCACAGATACGCAGTATTTT
>TRBV29-1|.|TRBD2|TRBJ2-3
CSVDVTSVTDTQYF
TGCAGCGTTGACGTGACTAGCGTCACAGATACGCAGTATTTT
>TRBV7-9|.|.|TRBJ2-1
CASSLDRDRDEQFF
TGTGCCAGCAGCTTGGATCGGGATAGGGATGAGCAGTTCTTC
>TRBV4-1|once|.|TRBJ2-7
CASSQEVENSYEQYF
TGCGCCAGCAGCCAAGAAGTTGAAAACTCCTACGAGCAGTACTTC
>TRBV3-1|many|TRBD2|TRBJ2-7
CASSPLAGEQYF
TGTGCCAGCAGCCCACTAGCGGGGGAGCAGTACTTC
>TRBV20-1|.|.|TRBJ1-5
CSARGALGQTSNQPQHF
TGCAGTGCTAGAGGAGCCTTGGGACAAACTAGCAATCAGCCCCAGCATTTT
>TRBV4-2|.|TRBD2|TRBJ2-4
CASSPAGFDEQYF
TGTGCCAGCAGCCCAGCGGGGTTCGATGAGCAGTACTTC
>TRBV20-1|.|.|TRBJ2-7
CSATRGTAHNEQYF
TGCAGTGCTACCCGGGGGACAGCGCACAATGAGCAGTACTTC
>TRBV10-3|.|.|TRBJ2-3
CAITERDSTDTQYF
TGTGCCATCACCGAACGGGACTCCACAGATACGCAGTATTTT
>TRBV7-2|.|TRBD1|TRBJ2-6
CASSLTGLSGANVLTF
TGTGCCAGCAGCCTGACAGGGCTTTCCGGGGCCAACGTCCTGACTTTC
>TRBV7-2|.|.|TRBJ1-5
CASSLKGAGQPQHF
TGTGCCAGCAGCTTGAAAGGGGCGGGACAGCCCCAGCATTTT
>TRBV20-1|.|TRBD1|TRBJ1-6
CSARAGTGANYNSPLHF
TGCAGTGCTAGAGCTGGGACAGGGGCTAATTATAATTCACCCCTCCACTTT
>TRBV4-1|.|.|TRBJ2-7
CASSQVPQGSYEQYF
TGCGCCAGCAGCCAAGTGCCACAGGGAAGCTACGAGCAGTACTTC
>TRBV6-2/TRBV6-3|.|.|TRBJ1-2
CASSSRTDHDGYTF
TGTGCCAGCAGTTCCCGGACCGATCACGATGGCTACACCTTC
>TRBV6-1|.|TRBD2|TRBJ2-7
CASSEIGGGSYNEQYF
TGTGCCAGCAGTGAGATCGGGGGGGGCTCCTACAATGAGCAGTACTTC
>TRBV12-3/TRBV12-4|many|.|TRBJ2-1
CASSLVQIYEQFF
TGTGCCAGCAGTTTAGTCCAGATCTATGAGCAGTTCTTC
>TRBV5-4|.|.|TRBJ2-5
CASSLERAQETQYF
TGTGCCAGCAGCTTGGAACGCGCCCAAGAGACCCAGTACTTC
>TRBV20-1|many|.|TRBJ2-3
CSARAGTLTDTQYF
TGCAGTGCTAGGGCCGGGACCCTCACAGATACGCAGTATTTT
>TRBV30|.|.|TRBJ1-6
CAWSGTTLSSYNSPLHF
TGTGCCTGGAGTGGGACAACTTTGAGCTCCTATAATTCACCCCTCCACTTT
>TRBV4-1|.|.|TRBJ1-2
CASSLGPYSENYGYTF
TGCGCCAGCAGCCTCGGACCGTATTCCGAAAACTATGGCTACACCTTC